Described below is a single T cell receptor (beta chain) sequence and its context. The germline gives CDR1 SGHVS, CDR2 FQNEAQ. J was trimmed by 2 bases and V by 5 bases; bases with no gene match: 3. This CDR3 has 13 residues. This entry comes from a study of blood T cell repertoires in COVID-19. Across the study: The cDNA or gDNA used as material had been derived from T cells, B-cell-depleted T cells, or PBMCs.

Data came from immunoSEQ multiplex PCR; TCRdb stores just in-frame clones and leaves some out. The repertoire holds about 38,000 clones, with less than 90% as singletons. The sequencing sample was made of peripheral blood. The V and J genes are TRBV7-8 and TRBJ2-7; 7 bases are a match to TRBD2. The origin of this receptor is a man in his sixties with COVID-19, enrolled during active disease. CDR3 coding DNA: TGTGCCAGCAGCCGGGACTATACCTACGAGCAGTACTTC. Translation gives CASSRDYTYEQYF. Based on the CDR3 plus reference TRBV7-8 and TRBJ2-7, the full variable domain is GAGVSQSPRYKVAKRGQDVALRCDPISGHVSLFWYQQALGQGPEFLTYFQNEAQLDKSGLPSDRFFAERPEGSVSTLKIQRTQQEDSAVYLCASSRDYTYEQYFGPGTRLTVT.